Listed below are T cell receptor beta chains from one sample, sequenced in a study of blood T cell repertoires in COVID-19. Profiling relied on immunoSEQ multiplex PCR, and the TCRdb table lists in-frame clones only, not all of them. The sample shows tens of thousands of clones, 70% to 90% of them seen only once. The sample was peripheral blood. The origin of the receptors is a man between 45 and 60 years old with COVID-19, enrolled during active disease. Each CDR3 is given without its conserved first and last residue. Not all rows give a size; the values are once, few, many and, for expanded clones, a class.

j_gene | v_gene | abundance | len | CDR3aa
TRBJ1-1 | TRBV5-1 | . | 12 | ASSLDRGGTEAF
TRBJ2-3 | TRBV27 | . | 12 | ASSLSGQGYTQY
TRBJ1-2 | TRBV6-5 | . | 12 | ASRNNRGLYGYT
TRBJ2-1 | TRBV7-2 | . | 13 | ASSTLAGPYNEQF
TRBJ2-7 | TRBV20-1 | . | 11 | SASDQAFYEQY
TRBJ1-4 | TRBV11-2 | . | 11 | ASSLLPNLKLF
TRBJ1-2 | TRBV5-1 | . | 12 | ASSLQQTAYGYT
TRBJ1-1 | TRBV5-1 | . | 10 | ASSLDRGEAF
TRBJ1-2 | TRBV7-8 | . | 13 | ASSLGGTGGYGYT
TRBJ2-1 | TRBV5-1 | . | 14 | ASSNLLAGSYNEQF
TRBJ2-1 | TRBV2 | . | 13 | ASSVGLARYYEQF
TRBJ2-2 | TRBV30 | . | 15 | AWSRDRGYANTGELF
TRBJ1-1 | TRBV5-1 | . | 12 | ASSLRDRGTEAF
TRBJ1-2 | TRBV12-3/TRBV12-4 | once | 11 | ATFDHRAYGYT
TRBJ1-2 | TRBV7-8 | . | 10 | ASSLVGGGYT
TRBJ1-2 | TRBV28 | . | 11 | ATSPTGGGGYT
TRBJ2-3 | TRBV19 | . | 13 | ASSPNAGHTDTQY
TRBJ1-2 | TRBV18 | . | 12 | ASSREYPEGGYT
TRBJ2-4 | TRBV27 | . | 14 | ASSLLQNLAKNIQY
TRBJ1-3 | TRBV6-6 | . | 14 | ASSSGGVYSGNTIY
TRBJ1-6 | TRBV10-1 | . | 14 | ASSSPFKESNSPLH
TRBJ1-5 | TRBV9 | once | 12 | ASSAGQVNQPQH
TRBJ1-5 | TRBV19 | few | 13 | ASSSGLGGNQPQH
TRBJ2-2 | TRBV7-7 | once | 14 | ASSPREISNTGELF
TRBJ1-4 | TRBV15 | . | 10 | ATSSRTGTEL